This T cell receptor beta chain originates from a study of blood T cell repertoires in COVID-19 (dated by TCRdb to about 2020). For the wider study: Samples from collaborators originated in the United States, Italy and Spain and spanned both the acute and convalescent phases of COVID-19. The prospective study material was composed of cDNA or gDNA derived from T cells, B-cell-depleted T cells, or PBMCs. Deeply sampled blood TCRbeta repertoires from subjects exposed to, actively infected with, or recovered from COVID-19 were included in the dataset. The repertoires were made available in a free public database intended to serve as a resource for research on the immune response to SARS-CoV-2. The samples were drawn from the first 160 participants of the ongoing ImmuneRACE study and from some 1,300 subjects provided by 6 global collaborators. Nearly every sample came with metadata listing a de-identified subject ID, COVID-19 status, age in years and sex. Where available, HLA class I and class II types were obtained from metadata supplied by the sample provider rather than from assay-based typing. Summary of the overall study and its limitations: The quantity of clinical and demographic metadata differed by source and by participant and was supplied without curation.

One collaborating source in Seattle enrolled patients while the patients were actively infected and followed the patients over time throughout the course of disease. Whole blood was collected in K2EDTA tubes by collaborating institutions according to the institutions' own protocols. Collaborator samples were shipped for TCRbeta analysis as frozen whole blood, isolated PBMCs, or DNA extracted from either sample type. The immunoSEQ Assay, a bias-controlled multiplex PCR, was used to amplify TCRbeta CDR3 regions from genomic DNA. The original pipeline was this. Within the assay, amplification of reference gene primers was used to estimate how many nucleated cells each sample contained. Sequence reads were collapsed and filtered to measure the absolute abundance of every unique TCRbeta CDR3 rearrangement. For each sample, productive Simpson clonality was calculated as the square root of Simpson's diversity index over productive rearrangements. Not all clones reach the TCRdb copy of this immuneACCESS table, which keeps in-frame sequences only. Checked studies attribute under half of the gap to unresolved V genes and leave the rest unexplained. The DNA gave D and trimming, while V, J and clone size come from that table. This sample is represented by about 200,000 clones; roughly 90% of them were singletons. The top ten hold roughly a sixth of the sample.

There are a few counts of this clone. Its antigen is unknown. Base qualities are missing; no much larger clone stands one base away. The receptor comes from a man between 45 and 60 years old with COVID-19, enrolled during active disease. Sequencing was done on a sample of peripheral blood.

The DNA sequence is given as TGTGCCAGCAGCTGCACTCGGGGGTGGCCACCCCTCCACTTT. It translates to CASSCTRGWPPLHF. The rearranged segments are TRBV21-1 and TRBJ1-6. TRBV21-1 is a known pseudogene. The CDR3 runs 14 residues from the cysteine to the phenylalanine. Here the CDR3 DNA is all that survives: 42 bases in frame from base 1.